Below, 31 T cell receptor beta chains from the same sample are listed, as sequenced in a study of T-cell reconstitution after alpha-beta-depleted transplantation in children. It was with unique molecular identifiers that the TCRbeta library was prepared. MiXCR, run by TCRdb on the PCR reads, gives a single entry per CDR3 protein. The table has about 420,000 distinct CDR3 sequences, roughly 11% seen once. Sequenced here: PBMCs from the stem cell graft donor, sampled from the stem cell graft. These TCRs come from a human donor who donated a stem cell graft to a child with acute myeloid leukemia.

This clonotype was counted a few times. The rearrangement links TRBV5-6 to TRBJ1-2, with D possibly matching TRBD1 (5 bases). CDR1 and CDR2 from the germline V gene are SGHDT and YYEEEE. The V gene lost 0 bases and the J gene lost 4 bases, with 10 bases spanning the gap. This CDR3 region has 14 residues. CDR3 sequence: CASSLGGPFYGYTF. The CDR3 DNA reads TGTGCCAGCAGCTTGGGGGGACCGTTCTATGGCTACACCTTC.

V is TRBV13 and J is TRBJ2-7, with D tentatively TRBD1 (6 bases). Germline V lookup: CDR1 PRHDT, CDR2 FYEKMQ (reference sequence). V lost 3 bases to trimming and J lost 7 bases, with 10 bases between them. There are 12 residues in the CDR3. The CDR3 here is CASSFTGSEQYF. The CDR3 nucleotides read TGTGCCAGCAGCTTCACAGGGAGTGAGCAGTACTTC.

This clonotype has a handful of counts. The V gene is TRBV6-1, the J gene TRBJ2-5; 12 bases align to TRBD2. There are 17 residues in the CDR3. Trimming at V came to 4 bases and at J to 5 bases, leaving 11 bases not matched to a gene. The germline gives CDR1 MNHNS, CDR2 SASEGT. Here the CDR3 DNA reads TGTGCCAGCAGTGCTGGGAAGACTAGCGGGAGCCGGGAGACCCAGTACTTC. It is translated as CASSAGKTSGSRETQYF.

There are a few counts of this clonotype. The chain uses TRBV5-1 and TRBJ1-2; the match to TRBD1 covers 9 bases. J was trimmed by 6 bases and V by 4 bases; bases with no gene match: 10. Per germline, CDR1 SGHRS and CDR2 YFSETQ. The CDR3 sequence is 15 residues long. For the CDR3, the DNA is TGCGCCAGCAGCCCCGGAATAACAGGGGGCAATGGCTACACCTTC. Encoded protein: CASSPGITGGNGYTF. The full variable domain, its missing parts supplied by reference TRBV5-1 and TRBJ1-2, is KAGVTQTPRYLIKTRGQQVTLSCSPISGHRSVSWYQQTPGQGLQFLFEYFSETQRNKGNFPGRFSGRQFSNSRSEMNVSTLELGDSALYLCASSPGITGGNGYTFGSGTRLTVV.

This clonotype was recorded a few times. V is TRBV29-1 and J is TRBJ1-1; unclear D gene. V was shortened by 1 base and J by 0 bases, with 9 bases between the two germline ends. CDR1 is SQVTM, CDR2 ANQGSEA, per germline. This CDR3 has 14 residues. The CDR3 sequence: CSVEGVNLNTEAFF. DNA of the CDR3: TGCAGCGTTGAAGGGGTAAATTTGAACACTGAAGCTTTCTTT.

This clonotype was counted only a few times. The chain links TRBV5-1 to TRBJ2-7; 7 bases are shared with TRBD1. The V and J ends lost 3 bases and 5 bases, in that order; junction bases with no gene match: 5. There are 13 residues in the CDR3. The germline CDR1 and CDR2 sequences are SGHRS and YFSETQ. CDR3 sequence: CASSSRQGNEQYF. In DNA form, the CDR3 reads TGCGCCAGCAGCTCGAGACAGGGCAACGAGCAGTACTTC.

The table lists this clonotype with a few counts. The chain recombines TRBV5-6 with TRBJ1-2; possibly TRBD1 for D (6 bases). CDR3 size: 17 residues. Germline CDR1 is SGHDT and CDR2 is YYEEEE. Trimming shortened V by 4 bases and J by 4 bases, and 23 bases separated the two germline ends. CDR3 protein: CASSPPFPGQIFYGYTF. The CDR3 DNA is TGTGCCAGCAGCCCCCCTTTCCCCGGACAGATCTTCTATGGCTACACCTTC.

The chain carries TRBV7-2 and TRBJ2-1; D is unclear. CDR1 and CDR2 from the germline V gene are SGHTA and FQGNSA. The CDR3 has 12 residues. Trimming shortened V by 4 bases and J by 10 bases, and 11 bases separated the two germline ends. In DNA, the CDR3 is TGTGCCAGCAGCTCCTACTTAGACGAGCAGTTCTTC. Protein product: CASSSYLDEQFF.

This clonotype occurred many times. The CDR3 sequence: CASSLGAGGDDTQYF. CDR3 nucleotides: TGTGCCAGCAGCTTAGGGGCAGGAGGGGATGATACGCAGTATTTT. The rearrangement uses TRBV11-2 and TRBJ2-3; D possibly corresponds to TRBD2 (6 bases). Germline CDR1 is SGHAT and CDR2 is FQNNGV. V lost 1 base and J lost 6, with 14 bases in between. This CDR3 has 15 amino acids.

This clonotype was found a few times. This chain connects TRBV20-1 to TRBJ2-5; 9 bases are a match to TRBD2. V was clipped by 3 bases and J by 4 bases; unmatched bases: 12. The CDR3 consists of 16 residues. CDR1 is DFQATT, CDR2 SNEGSKA, per germline (reference sequence). CDR3: CSASWFAGGRVETQYF. Written as DNA, the CDR3 is TGCAGTGCTAGTTGGTTTGCGGGGGGGCGTGTAGAGACCCAGTACTTC.

This clonotype was counted a few times. This rearrangement joins TRBV7-8 to TRBJ2-5, with TRBD2 matching 8 bases. This CDR3 region has 13 residues. CDR1 is SGHVS and CDR2 is FQNEAQ in the germline V gene. Trimming at V came to 4 bases and at J to 5 bases, leaving 3 bases not matched to a gene. CDR3 sequence (DNA): TGTGCCAGCAGCTGGACTAGCTCGGAGACCCAGTACTTC. It yields the protein CASSWTSSETQYF.

As for this clonotype: The germline gene is not matched at one end of the junction; a read error may be the cause. This chain joins TRBV5-1 and TRBJ2-3; 7 bases align to TRBD2. The germline V gene encodes CDR1 SGHRS and CDR2 YFSETQ. The CDR3 contains 14 residues. The CDR3 protein is CATSWEGSTDTQYF. In DNA, the CDR3 is TGCGCCACCAGCTGGGAGGGGTCCACAGATACGCAGTATTTT.

This clonotype was observed many times. The J gene is TRBJ1-2, the V gene TRBV20-1, with D unclear. With 5 bases removed from V and 3 bases from J, the gap between germline ends came to 10 bases. Looked up from germline, CDR1 is DFQATT and CDR2 is SNEGSKA (reference sequence). CDR3 length: 12 amino acids. For the CDR3, the DNA is TGCAGTGCTCAGACCTCTGACTATGGCTACACCTTC. As protein: CSAQTSDYGYTF.

In its sample, this clonotype was seen many times. The CDR3 sequence is CASSLWDRTSPLHF. CDR3 DNA: TGCGCCAGCAGCTTGTGGGACAGGACTTCACCCCTCCACTTT. V usage is TRBV5-1 and J usage is TRBJ1-6; 8 nucleotides align to TRBD1. Per germline, CDR1 SGHRS and CDR2 YFSETQ. The CDR3 is 14 amino acids. Trimming cost V 1 base and J 9 bases; bases outside gene matches: 3.

The gene calls are TRBV3-1 and TRBJ1-1; D is uncertain. The CDR3 length is 12 residues. Germline CDR1 reads LGHDT; CDR2 reads YNNKEL (reference sequence). V was cut by 7 bases and J by 3 bases, with 9 bases left in between. The CDR3 protein is CASNFGDTEAFF. As DNA, the CDR3 is TGTGCCAGCAACTTTGGGGACACTGAAGCTTTCTTT.

This clonotype was observed a few times. The chain joins TRBV29-1 to TRBJ2-7; 7 bases are shared with TRBD1. The CDR3 spans 12 residues. V was clipped by 6 bases and J by 4 bases; unmatched bases: 6. Germline CDR1 reads SQVTM; CDR2 reads ANQGSEA. CDR3: CSVATGVYEQYF. The CDR3 DNA follows: TGCAGCGTGGCTACAGGGGTTTACGAGCAGTACTTC.

This clonotype was seen repeatedly, ten times or more. The rearrangement uses TRBV20-1 and TRBJ2-1; D remains unclear. The germline V gene has CDR1 DFQATT and CDR2 SNEGSKA (reference sequence). Trimming shortened V by 0 bases and J by 4 bases, and 13 bases separated the two germline ends. The CDR3 consists of 15 residues. This CDR3 reads CSARDLAVGYNEQFF. The CDR3 DNA reads TGCAGTGCTAGAGATCTCGCAGTTGGATACAATGAGCAGTTCTTC.

This clonotype was counted only a few times. This chain connects TRBV12-3 or TRBV12-4 to TRBJ2-5; no clear D gene. The CDR3 length is 14 residues. Deletions cut 6 bases from V and 1 base from J, with 12 bases between. CDR3 nucleotides: TGTGCCAGCAGCCGACACGTTGCCCAAGAGACCCAGTACTTC. Translation gives CASSRHVAQETQYF.

Many counts were recorded for this clonotype. The V gene is TRBV5-1, the J gene TRBJ2-1; D unresolved. The CDR3 extends over 14 amino acids. Between the trimmed V and J ends, which lost 0 bases and 8 bases, there was a span of 12 bases. Germline CDR1 and CDR2: SGHRS and YFSETQ. The CDR3 DNA reads as TGCGCCAGCAGCTTGGGAACCCCCTCCTATGAGCAGTTCTTC. Its translation is CASSLGTPSYEQFF.

This clonotype was seen a few times. The chain combines TRBV29-1 with TRBJ2-1; D uncertain. Trimming took off 4 bases at V and 9 bases at J, with 7 bases between the two ends. This CDR3 has 10 residues. The germline V gene encodes CDR1 SQVTM and CDR2 ANQGSEA. The CDR3 is CSVAQSEQFF. CDR3 nucleotide sequence: TGCAGCGTTGCCCAGTCTGAGCAGTTCTTC.

This clonotype has ten or more counts. This chain uses TRBV9 with TRBJ2-1, with TRBD2 identical over 7 bases. Germline values: CDR1 SGDLS, CDR2 YYNGEE. The CDR3 loop spans 18 amino acids. J was trimmed by 0 bases and V by 0 bases; bases with no gene match: 9. The CDR3 loop is CASSVGGSPFSSYNEQFF. The CDR3 nucleotides read TGTGCCAGCAGCGTAGGCGGGAGCCCCTTCAGCTCCTACAATGAGCAGTTCTTC.

The chain carries TRBV13 and TRBJ2-5, with 9 nucleotides matching TRBD2. CDR3 length equals 15 residues. The germline V gene has CDR1 PRHDT and CDR2 FYEKMQ (reference sequence). V lost 2 bases, J lost 4 bases, and 5 bases stayed unmatched. CDR3 sequence reads: CASSLTGLAGETQYF. In nucleotides, the CDR3 is TGTGCCAGCAGCTTAACGGGACTAGCTGGAGAGACCCAGTACTTC.

The chain links TRBV10-3 to TRBJ2-5; TRBD2 agrees at 7 bases. The CDR3 runs to 13 residues. The germline CDR1 and CDR2 sequences are ENHRY and SYGVKD. The J segment lost 0 bases and the V segment lost 6 bases, leaving 1 base of the junction unmatched. The CDR3 loop reads CAIRGTNQETQYF. The CDR3 DNA reads TGTGCCATCAGAGGGACTAACCAAGAGACCCAGTACTTC.

This clonotype was seen a few times. The J gene is TRBJ1-5, the V gene TRBV30; 7 bases are shared with TRBD1. The V gene end was trimmed by 2 bases and the J gene end by 7 bases; junction bases not matched to a gene: 8. CDR3 length: 14 amino acids. CDR1 GTSNPN and CDR2 SVGIG come from the germline V gene (reference sequence). CDR3 protein: CAWSYGTVDQPQHF. CDR3 bases: TGTGCCTGGAGTTACGGGACAGTGGACCAGCCCCAGCATTTT.

V is TRBV14 and J is TRBJ2-6, with D perhaps TRBD2 (5 bases). The CDR3 sequence is 21 residues long. CDR1 and CDR2 from the germline V gene are SGHDN and FVKESK. Trimming took 1 base from V and 2 from J, leaving 24 bases between them. The CDR3 sequence: CASSQVWYPGGVGAGANVLTF. The CDR3 coding sequence is TGTGCCAGCAGCCAAGTATGGTATCCAGGAGGTGTGGGAGCTGGGGCCAACGTCCTGACTTTC.

This clonotype was seen a few times. The chain is built from TRBV5-1 and TRBJ2-1; possibly TRBD2 for D (6 bases). CDR3 length: 14 amino acids. Between the trimmed V and J ends, which lost 4 bases and 7 bases, there was a span of 15 bases. Germline V gene data show CDR1 as SGHRS and CDR2 as YFSETQ. CDR3 residues: CASSGDGSWNEQFF. The CDR3 bases are TGCGCCAGCAGCGGAGACGGGAGCTGGAATGAGCAGTTCTTC.

This clonotype was seen repeatedly, ten times or more. V is TRBV24-1 and J is TRBJ2-1; D remains unclear. V lost 0 bases, J lost 5 bases, and 4 bases lay in between. The CDR3 covers 13 residues. CDR1 and CDR2 (germline): KGHDR, SFDVKD. Here the CDR3 reads CATSDLTDNEQFF. CDR3 nucleotides: TGTGCCACCAGTGATTTGACAGACAATGAGCAGTTCTTC.

This clonotype was picked up a small number of times. The CDR3 DNA follows: TGTGCCAGCAGGGCCGGGACCCGAAGGTGGGATGAGCAGTTCTTC. Protein: CASRAGTRRWDEQFF. This chain links TRBV2 with TRBJ2-1; tentatively, D is TRBD1 or TRBD2 (5 bases each). V gave up 6 bases and J gave up 8 bases, with 20 bases separating them. Germline CDR1 SNHLY, CDR2 FYNNEI. This CDR3 comprises 15 residues.

This chain uses TRBV27 with TRBJ2-3, with a weak D call TRBD2 (6 bases). The CDR3 contains 14 residues. Trimming cost V 6 bases and J 3 bases, with 13 bases left between them. The germline gives CDR1 MNHEY, CDR2 SMNVEV (reference sequence). The CDR3, as DNA: TGTGCCAGCAGCCGTATCGGGGGTACAGATACGCAGTATTTT. Its protein product is CASSRIGGTDTQYF.

There are many counts of this clonotype. This chain connects TRBV7-2 to TRBJ2-1; the match to TRBD2 covers 10 bases. CDR3 length equals 17 residues. From germline, CDR1 is SGHTA and CDR2 FQGNSA. The V segment lost 1 base and the J segment 8 bases; nucleotides outside the gene matches: 11. Here the CDR3 DNA reads TGTGCCAGCAGCTTAGGAAGACAGCCTAGCGGGAGACATGAGCAGTTCTTC. Protein sequence: CASSLGRQPSGRHEQFF. Variable domain in full (rest from reference TRBV7-2 and TRBJ2-1): GAGVSQSPSNKVTEKGKDVELRCDPISGHTALYWYRQSLGQGLEFLIYFQGNSAPDKSGLPSDRFSAERTGGSVSTLTIQRTQQEDSAVYLCASSLGRQPSGRHEQFFGPGTRLTVL.

Only a few counts were recorded for this clonotype. This rearrangement joins TRBV6-1 to TRBJ2-3, with 7 bases that match TRBD2. The V gene's germline CDR1 is MNHNS and CDR2 SASEGT. CDR3 length: 16 amino acids. The junction had 6 bases not matched to a gene; V was cut back by 3 bases and J by 0 bases. CDR3 sequence: CASSESMGGSTDTQYF. In DNA form, the CDR3 reads TGTGCCAGCAGTGAGAGTATGGGGGGGAGCACAGATACGCAGTATTTT.